The 27 T cell receptor beta chains given below trace back to one sample, sequenced in a study of blood T cells in healthy people across ages. Then a second PCR, running roughly 7 to 11 cycles, was carried out with a sample-barcoded 5' primer and a J-beta primer mix. TCRdb reanalysed the 5' RACE reads using MiXCR and keeps one entry per CDR3 protein. The top ten hold 2.1% of the sample, which has 1.5 million to 2 million distinct CDR3 sequences, less than 50% seen once. Sequenced input: blood. The receptors come from a woman between 40 and 50 years old in good health.

V and J are TRBV28 and TRBJ1-5; TRBD1 matches 7 bases. Germline V gene data show CDR1 as MDHEN and CDR2 as SYDVKM. J lost 4 bases, V lost 2 bases, and 11 bases had no gene match. The CDR3 contains 17 residues. CDR3 DNA sequence: TGTGCCAGCAGTTTACGTGGACAGGTCGTAGGGAATCAGCCCCAGCATTTT. This codes for CASSLRGQVVGNQPQHF.

V and J are TRBV3-1 and TRBJ2-1, with D possibly being TRBD1 (6 bases). CDR1 LGHDT and CDR2 YNNKEL come from the germline V gene (reference sequence). This CDR3 comprises 17 residues. V was trimmed by 0 bases and J by 9 bases, leaving 21 bases between them. This CDR3 is CASSQDIEAGERGEQFF. The CDR3 nucleotides read TGTGCCAGCAGCCAAGATATCGAGGCAGGGGAAAGGGGTGAGCAGTTCTTC.

This rearrangement joins TRBV20-1 to TRBJ2-4; the D is unclear. V was clipped by 0 bases and J by 0 bases, with 6 bases between them. Germline assignment: CDR1 DFQATT and CDR2 SNEGSKA (reference sequence). This CDR3 region has 14 residues. As DNA, the CDR3 is TGCAGTGCTAGAGACACACTAGCCAAAAACATTCAGTACTTC. It is translated as CSARDTLAKNIQYF.

This chain connects TRBV20-1 to TRBJ2-7; D call uncertain. The DNA end favors TRBJ2-5, so the J call may be wrong. This CDR3 has 11 amino acids. The germline gives CDR1 DFQATT, CDR2 SNEGSKA (reference sequence). CDR3 nucleotide sequence: TGCAGTGCTAAAGATCACAGGACCCAGTACTTC. Amino acids: CSAKDHRTQYF.

This chain links TRBV6-4 with TRBJ1-1; possibly TRBD1 for D (5 bases). CDR1 MRHNA and CDR2 SNTAGT come from the germline V gene. V was cut by 2 bases and J by 7 bases, with 11 bases left in between. This CDR3 has 13 amino acids. This CDR3 is CASSDRGLGEAFF. In nucleotides, the CDR3 is TGTGCCAGCAGTGACAGGGGATTGGGTGAAGCTTTCTTT.

The chain is built from TRBV3-1 and TRBJ2-4; D gene unclear. The J call may be wrong; the DNA end is better matched by TRBJ2-5. This CDR3 is 14 amino acids long. Germline V gene sequence: CDR1 LGHDT, CDR2 YNNKEL (reference sequence). The CDR3 here is CASSQEKLVETQYF. CDR3 sequence (DNA): TGTGCCAGCAGCCAAGAGAAGTTGGTCGAGACCCAGTACTTC.

Remarks on this clonotype: A read error may account for a junction end that differs from germline. V and J are TRBV27 and TRBJ2-7, with 9 bases identical to TRBD1. The tail of the sequence fits TRBJ2-5 better, so the J call may be wrong. The germline V gene encodes CDR1 MNHEY and CDR2 SMNVEV (reference sequence). CDR3 length: 14 residues. The CDR3 DNA reads TGTGCCAGCAGTCAGGGACAGGGTCAAGTGACCCAGTACTTC. Residues: CASSQGQGQVTQYF.

The chain links TRBV7-9 to TRBJ2-5; 7 bases are a match to TRBD1. CDR3 length equals 14 residues. V trimming: 5 bases; J trimming: 3 bases; junction bases outside the gene matches: 6. Germline V lookup: CDR1 SEHNR, CDR2 FQNEAQ (reference sequence). This CDR3 is CASSVTGAEETQYF. CDR3 sequence (DNA): TGTGCCAGCAGCGTCACAGGGGCCGAAGAGACCCAGTACTTC.

The V and J genes are TRBV15 and TRBJ2-5; TRBD2 matches 10 bases. The CDR3 loop spans 17 amino acids. Losses at the gene ends were 0 bases for V and 1 base for J; bases not matched to a gene: 5. Germline V lookup: CDR1 LNHNV, CDR2 YYDKDF (reference sequence). The CDR3 DNA sequence: TGTGCCACCAGCAGAGATTACAGCGGGGGGGCCCAAGAGACCCAGTACTTC. Its translation is CATSRDYSGGAQETQYF.

This chain links TRBV7-8 with TRBJ2-3, with TRBD2 as a possible D gene (5 bases). The CDR3 length is 16 residues. Per germline, CDR1 SGHVS and CDR2 FQNEAQ. V gave up 2 bases and J gave up 5 bases, with 17 bases separating them. The CDR3: CASSLWSGSSGDTQYF. The CDR3 nucleotides are TGTGCCAGCAGCTTATGGTCGGGGAGTTCGGGAGATACGCAGTATTTT.

This clonotype turned up a few times. This chain joins TRBV20-1 and TRBJ2-1; 11 bases map to TRBD2. V gave up 3 bases and J gave up 7 bases; unmatched junction bases: 8. The V gene's germline CDR1 is DFQATT and CDR2 SNEGSKA (reference sequence). The length of the CDR3 is 15 residues. The CDR3 bases are TGCAGTGCTAGGAGGGGGACTAGCGGTGGTAATGAGCAGTTCTTC. This codes for CSARRGTSGGNEQFF.

CDR3 in DNA: TGTGCCAGCAGTTGGAGGGTGGACGAGCAGTACTTC. Translation gives CASSWRVDEQYF. The gene calls are TRBV2 and TRBJ2-5, with a possible D match to TRBD2 (6 bases). Judging by the DNA end, TRBJ2-7 fits better; the J call may be wrong. The CDR3 sequence is 12 residues long. From germline, CDR1 is SNHLY and CDR2 FYNNEI.

The V gene is TRBV7-2, the J gene TRBJ2-5; 8 bases are a match to TRBD2. J gave up 4 bases and V 4 bases, and 5 bases lay outside the gene matches. This CDR3 has 14 residues. In germline, CDR1 is SGHTA, CDR2 FQGNSA. CDR3 loop: CASSYGGAVETQYF. The CDR3 bases are TGTGCCAGCAGCTACGGGGGGGCGGTAGAGACCCAGTACTTC. The variable domain in full, completed from reference TRBV7-2 and TRBJ2-5, reads GAGVSQSPSNKVTEKGKDVELRCDPISGHTALYWYRQSLGQGLEFLIYFQGNSAPDKSGLPSDRFSAERTGGSVSTLTIQRTQQEDSAVYLCASSYGGAVETQYFGPGTRLLVL.

This clonotype was counted only a few times. The chain employs TRBV7-2 and TRBJ1-2; no clear D. V lost 5 bases to trimming and J lost 7 bases, with 11 bases between them. Per germline, CDR1 SGHTA and CDR2 FQGNSA. The CDR3 length is 12 residues. CDR3 protein: CASSLDISGYTF. The CDR3 nucleotides read TGTGCCAGCAGCCTCGATATTTCTGGCTACACCTTC.

V and J are TRBV20-1 and TRBJ2-5; 8 positions agree with TRBD2. Germline CDR1 DFQATT, CDR2 SNEGSKA (reference sequence). V shed 5 bases and J 2 bases; nucleotides not matched to a gene: 13. The CDR3 is 16 amino acids. The CDR3 DNA follows: TGCAGTGCTCGAACGGTCGGGCGGGGGGTGCAAGAGACCCAGTACTTC. Amino acid sequence: CSARTVGRGVQETQYF.

With respect to this clonotype: This may arise from a read error, as a much more abundant clone is one base away. V gene TRBV6-2 or TRBV6-3 combines with J gene TRBJ2-3, with TRBD2 matching 10 bases. V trimming: 10 bases; J trimming: 8 bases; junction bases outside the gene matches: 18. There are 16 residues in the CDR3. Germline CDR1 and CDR2: MNHEY and SVGEGT. The CDR3 protein is CANRLIAGGARGTQYF. The CDR3, as DNA: TGTGCCAACAGGCTGATAGCGGGGGGCGCCCGAGGTACGCAGTATTTT.

V usage is TRBV6-1 and J usage is TRBJ1-1; D possibly corresponds to TRBD1 (6 bases). This CDR3 spans 16 amino acids. Trimming took 3 bases from V and 2 from J, leaving 16 bases between them. CDR1 is MNHNS, CDR2 SASEGT, per germline. CDR3 nucleotide sequence: TGTGCCAGCAGTGAGCTCCCGCCAGGGGTAAACACTGAAGCTTTCTTT. This encodes CASSELPPGVNTEAFF.

This clonotype was detected once. The rearrangement joins TRBV29-1 to TRBJ1-5; D is perhaps TRBD1 (5 bases). Looked up from germline, CDR1 is SQVTM and CDR2 is ANQGSEA. V was cut by 4 bases and J by 6 bases, with 13 bases left in between. This CDR3 region has 13 residues. CDR3 protein: CSVGLQGGQPQHF. The DNA for the CDR3 is TGCAGCGTTGGTCTCCAGGGTGGTCAGCCCCAGCATTTT.

The DNA of the CDR3 is TGTGCCAGCAGCGTAGATCCAGTAACGGAGACCCAGTACTTC. Its translation is CASSVDPVTETQYF. The chain is built from TRBV9 and TRBJ2-5; no firm D call. The V and J ends lost 0 bases and 5 bases respectively, with 11 bases between them. This CDR3 region has 14 residues. Germline V CDR1 and CDR2: SGDLS, YYNGEE.

The chain employs TRBV27 and TRBJ2-5; D call uncertain. The length of the CDR3 is 15 residues. V lost 4 bases and J 5 bases, leaving 17 bases between the germline ends. Germline-derived CDR1 and CDR2 are MNHEY and SMNVEV (reference sequence). This chain's CDR3 is CASSSRMTGKETQYF. The CDR3 DNA reads TGTGCCAGCAGTTCGAGAATGACTGGAAAGGAGACCCAGTACTTC.

The chain's CDR3 is CASSLAPLNSPLHF. The CDR3, as DNA: TGTGCCAGCAGCTTAGCACCTCTTAATTCACCCCTCCACTTT. V and J are TRBV7-2 and TRBJ1-6, with D unresolved. Trimming left V 0 bases short and J 6 bases short, with 6 bases between. This CDR3 has 14 residues. The germline V gene encodes CDR1 SGHTA and CDR2 FQGNSA.

This clonotype was seen only a few times. The rearrangement joins TRBV4-1 to TRBJ2-5; 10 nucleotides align to TRBD2. The V and J ends lost 0 bases and 4 bases, in that order; junction bases with no gene match: 17. The germline V gene encodes CDR1 MGHRA and CDR2 YSYEKL. CDR3 size: 20 residues. CDR3 sequence (DNA): TGCGCCAGCAGCCAAGATGCCCTCGGAGCGGGGGGGCCGATTGGAGAGACCCAGTACTTC. This gives the protein CASSQDALGAGGPIGETQYF.

In this sample, this clonotype turned up a few times. The rearrangement uses TRBV29-1 and TRBJ1-2; D perhaps matches TRBD1 (5 bases). The ends were cut back, 1 base at V and 7 bases at J, with 16 bases in the middle. CDR1 and CDR2 from the germline V gene are SQVTM and ANQGSEA. The length of the CDR3 is 14 residues. The chain's CDR3 is CSVEGRGSPGGYTF. The CDR3 nucleotides read TGCAGCGTTGAAGGAAGGGGTTCTCCAGGTGGCTACACCTTC.

This rearrangement joins TRBV4-2 to TRBJ1-6, with D perhaps matching TRBD1 (6 bases). Trimming took 4 bases from V and 8 from J, leaving 15 bases between them. From germline, CDR1 is LGHNA and CDR2 YNFKEQ. This CDR3 has 15 amino acids. The CDR3 DNA reads as TGTGCCAGCAGCCTAGTGGACAGTTCTGATTCACCCCTCCACTTT. Amino acid sequence: CASSLVDSSDSPLHF.

The J gene is TRBJ2-5, the V gene TRBV20-1; 7 nucleotides align to TRBD2. CDR1 is DFQATT and CDR2 is SNEGSKA in the germline V gene (reference sequence). V lost 6 bases, J lost 2 bases, and 9 bases stayed unmatched. The CDR3 has 14 residues. Written as DNA, the CDR3 is TGCAGTGCGGGGGGAGGGCGTGATCAAGAGACCCAGTACTTC. It translates to CSAGGGRDQETQYF.

V is TRBV7-2 and J is TRBJ2-1, with D maybe TRBD2 (6 bases). V was pared by 2 bases and J by 6 bases, with 17 bases between. The CDR3 length is 16 residues. CDR1 SGHTA and CDR2 FQGNSA come from the germline V gene. The CDR3 DNA is TGTGCCAGCAGCTTATATGCGGGGCGTGAACCCAATGAGCAGTTCTTC. This translates into CASSLYAGREPNEQFF.

The chain has TRBV7-2 and TRBJ1-4, with D possibly being TRBD1 (6 bases). V lost 2 bases to trimming and J lost 2 bases, with 15 bases between them. This CDR3 spans 17 amino acids. CDR1 SGHTA and CDR2 FQGNSA come from the germline V gene. CDR3 sequence: CASSLLQGLETNEKLFF. The CDR3, as DNA: TGTGCCAGCAGCTTATTACAGGGCCTAGAGACTAATGAAAAACTGTTTTTT.